The 17 T cell receptor beta chains given below trace back to one sample, sequenced in a study of cytomegalovirus exposure and HLA in healthy donors. The PCR was carried out with 60 Vbeta primers and 13 Jbeta primers. Sequenced by immunoSEQ multiplex PCR; TCRdb stores in-frame clones only, minus some. Of 150,000 to 200,000 clones listed, about four fifths are singletons. The sample consisted of PBMCs. Every receptor here comes from a man aged 18 to 30 in good health and CMV-seronegative.

V usage is TRBV27 and J usage is TRBJ2-7; D is perhaps TRBD2 (6 bases). Trimming removed 2 bases from V and 4 bases from J, with 12 bases in between. This CDR3 comprises 14 residues. From germline, CDR1 is MNHEY and CDR2 SMNVEV (reference sequence). The CDR3 DNA is TGTGCCAGCAGTTTAACCGTGGGGGGATACGAGCAGTACTTC. Translating it yields CASSLTVGGYEQYF.

This chain uses TRBV10-3 with TRBJ1-1, with TRBD1 identical over 7 bases. The CDR3 is made up of 15 amino acids. With V trimmed by 1 base and J by 1 base, 3 bases remained unmatched. Germline V gene sequence: CDR1 ENHRY, CDR2 SYGVKD. In DNA, the CDR3 is TGTGCCATCAGTGAGTTTGGGACAGAGAACACTGAAGCTTTCTTT. Amino acids: CAISEFGTENTEAFF.

The J gene is TRBJ1-5, the V gene TRBV27, with D maybe TRBD1 (5 bases). CDR3 length equals 15 residues. The V end lost 7 bases, the J end lost 7 bases, and 20 bases lay between the germline ends. Germline lookup yields CDR1 MNHEY and CDR2 SMNVEV (reference sequence). The CDR3 reads CASMSPGTRGQPQHF. The CDR3 region has the DNA TGTGCCAGCATGTCCCCAGGGACTCGAGGGCAGCCCCAGCATTTT.

For the CDR3, the DNA is TGTGCCAGTATGAGGACTTCTCGGGGTGCAGATACGCAGTATTTT. Translating it yields CASMRTSRGADTQYF. The chain combines TRBV19 with TRBJ2-3, with D possibly TRBD2 on 5 matching bases. Germline V gene lookup returns CDR1 LNHDA and CDR2 SQIVND (reference sequence). V lost 7 bases and J 4 bases, leaving 18 bases between the germline ends. The CDR3 loop spans 15 amino acids.

The genes are TRBV7-9 and TRBJ2-7, with 8 bases that match TRBD2. V shed 1 base and J 1 base; nucleotides not matched to a gene: 3. This CDR3 spans 15 amino acids. Germline V gives CDR1 SEHNR, CDR2 FQNEAQ (reference sequence). The CDR3 region is CASSLVGTRSYEQYF. The CDR3 region has the DNA TGTGCCAGCAGCTTAGTGGGGACTAGGTCCTACGAGCAGTACTTC.

This sequence joins TRBV5-4 and TRBJ2-3, with TRBD1 matching over 9 bases. CDR3 size: 15 residues. CDR1 is SGHNT, CDR2 YYREEE, per germline (reference sequence). Losses at the gene ends were 4 bases for V and 1 base for J; bases not matched to a gene: 4. The CDR3 DNA reads TGTGCCAGCAGCAGCTGGACAGGGGGCACAGATACGCAGTATTTT. Translating it yields CASSSWTGGTDTQYF. Full variable domain (outside the CDR3, taken from reference TRBV5-4 and TRBJ2-3): ETGVTQSPTHLIKTRGQQVTLRCSSQSGHNTVSWYQQALGQGPQFIFQYYREEENGRGNFPPRFSGLQFPNYSSELNVNALELDDSALYLCASSSWTGGTDTQYFGPGTRLTVL.

The rearrangement joins TRBV5-6 to TRBJ1-5; TRBD1 matches at 8 bases. The CDR3 has 13 residues. CDR1 and CDR2 from the germline V gene are SGHDT and YYEEEE. Trimming cost V 3 bases and J 10 bases; bases outside gene matches: 6. The CDR3 reads CASSYGQGGPQHF. CDR3 DNA sequence: TGTGCCAGCAGCTACGGACAGGGCGGCCCCCAGCATTTT. The full variable domain, its missing parts supplied by reference TRBV5-6 and TRBJ1-5, is DAGVTQSPTHLIKTRGQQVTLRCSPKSGHDTVSWYQQALGQGPQFIFQYYEEEERQRGNFPDRFSGHQFPNYSSELNVNALLLGDSALYLCASSYGQGGPQHFGDGTRLSIL.

The gene calls are TRBV21-1 and TRBJ2-7; the table assigns TRBD1, which was not confirmed against the DNA. TRBV21-1 is described as a pseudogene. This CDR3 contains 19 residues. CDR3 loop: CASSRDRDRGFSFLYEQYF. CDR3 coding DNA: TGTGCCAGCAGCAGAGACCGGGACAGGGGTTTCTCCTTTCTCTACGAGCAGTACTTC.

This clone was observed a few times. The chain joins TRBV5-1 to TRBJ1-2; 7 bases line up with TRBD1. The CDR3 totals 16 residues. Per germline, CDR1 SGHRS and CDR2 YFSETQ. J gave up 4 bases and V 0 bases, and 9 bases lay outside the gene matches. CDR3 coding DNA: TGCGCCAGCAGCTTGGGTGGCAGGGGGAGCGGCTATGGCTACACCTTC. It translates to CASSLGGRGSGYGYTF.

This chain joins TRBV6-7 and TRBJ2-1; TRBD2 aligns across 9 bases. TRBV6-7 is annotated as an ORF whose role is uncertain. The CDR3 runs to 16 residues. The V segment lost 7 bases and the J segment 6 bases; nucleotides outside the gene matches: 13. In nucleotides, the CDR3 is TGTGCCAGCATATCCCGCGGGAGGGCCGGTTTCAATGAGCAGTTCTTC. Translating it yields CASISRGRAGFNEQFF.

This clone was seen a handful of times. This sequence joins TRBV6-5 and TRBJ2-7; D perhaps matches TRBD1 (5 bases). V lost 5 bases to trimming and J lost 3 bases, with 8 bases between them. CDR3 length: 12 amino acids. Germline assignment: CDR1 MNHEY and CDR2 SVGAGI. This CDR3 reads CASSNTGYEQYF. In DNA, the CDR3 is TGTGCCAGCAGTAATACAGGCTACGAGCAGTACTTC.

This clone was counted only a few times. The chain recombines TRBV6-5 with TRBJ1-5, with D hard to call. V dropped 6 bases and J dropped 1 base, with 10 bases sitting between them. CDR1 MNHEY and CDR2 SVGAGI come from the germline V gene. CDR3 length: 14 amino acids. The CDR3 region is CASRPPGSNQPQHF. In DNA form, the CDR3 reads TGTGCCAGCAGACCCCCGGGGAGCAATCAGCCCCAGCATTTT.

This chain links TRBV19 with TRBJ2-1; 7 positions match TRBD2. V was pared by 3 bases and J by 3 bases, with 14 bases of the junction left unmatched. This CDR3 region has 18 residues. The V gene's germline CDR1 is LNHDA and CDR2 SQIVND (reference sequence). The CDR3 region is CASSIPPTRGGFYNEQFF. The CDR3 DNA reads TGTGCCAGTAGTATCCCCCCCACTAGGGGAGGGTTCTACAATGAGCAGTTCTTC.

This clone came up a few times. This sequence joins TRBV2 and TRBJ2-1; 7 positions agree with TRBD2. The CDR3 has 14 residues. CDR1 SNHLY and CDR2 FYNNEI come from the germline V gene. With V trimmed by 8 bases and J by 0 bases, 4 bases remained unmatched. This CDR3 is CASSRGSSYNEQFF. CDR3 in DNA: TGTGCCAGCTCGCGGGGGAGCTCCTACAATGAGCAGTTCTTC.

The chain employs TRBV13 and TRBJ2-1; D is unclear. CDR1 and CDR2 from the germline V gene are PRHDT and FYEKMQ (reference sequence). The germline V and J ends were trimmed by 2 bases and 4 bases, with 9 bases remaining between them. The CDR3 covers 14 residues. CDR3 sequence (DNA): TGTGCCAGCAGCTTACGTCTGCGGTACAATGAGCAGTTCTTC. Protein: CASSLRLRYNEQFF.

This clone has a handful of counts. The chain has TRBV18 and TRBJ2-1, with TRBD2 matching 11 bases. V shed 2 bases and J 0 bases; nucleotides not matched to a gene: 9. The CDR3 has 19 residues. CDR1 and CDR2 (germline): KGHSH, LQKENI. The CDR3 here is CASSPFSSGGPSSYNEQFF. CDR3 nucleotide sequence: TGTGCCAGCTCACCATTCTCTAGCGGGGGGCCGAGCTCCTACAATGAGCAGTTCTTC.

This clone was recorded a few times. The junction departs from the called germline gene at one end, perhaps through a read error. This chain uses TRBV7-7 with TRBJ2-5; 8 nucleotides line up with TRBD1. This CDR3 has 15 residues. Germline values: CDR1 SSHAT, CDR2 FNYEAQ (reference sequence). The CDR3 nucleotides read TGTGCTAGCAGCTTAGGGACAGGCCGAGGGGGGACCCAGTACTTC. Translated, it gives CASSLGTGRGGTQYF.